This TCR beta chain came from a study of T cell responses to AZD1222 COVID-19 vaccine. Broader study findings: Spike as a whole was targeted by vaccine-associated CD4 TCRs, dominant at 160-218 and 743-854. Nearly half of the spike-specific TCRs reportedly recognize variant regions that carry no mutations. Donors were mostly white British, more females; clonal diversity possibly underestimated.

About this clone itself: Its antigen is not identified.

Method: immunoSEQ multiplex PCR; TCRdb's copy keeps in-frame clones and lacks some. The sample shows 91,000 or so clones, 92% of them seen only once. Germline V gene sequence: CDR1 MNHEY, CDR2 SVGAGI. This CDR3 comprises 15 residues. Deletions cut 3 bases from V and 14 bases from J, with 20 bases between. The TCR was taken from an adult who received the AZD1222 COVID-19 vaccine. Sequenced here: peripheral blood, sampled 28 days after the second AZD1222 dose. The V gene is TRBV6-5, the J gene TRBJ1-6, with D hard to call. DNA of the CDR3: TGTGCCAGCAGTTATTCCTCTAACCCCCCCTTGGCCCTCCACTTT. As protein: CASSYSSNPPLALHF.